This TCR beta chain was sequenced during a study of technical replicates of blood from several donors. Method: immunoSEQ multiplex PCR; TCRdb's copy keeps in-frame clones and lacks some. In the table there are tens of thousands of clones, about 86% of which are singletons. CDR1 and CDR2 from the germline V gene are SGHAT and FQNNGV. The CDR3 totals 13 residues. V shed 8 bases, J shed 1 base, and the junction held 3 bases outside the gene matches. The rearrangement joins TRBV11-2 to TRBJ2-3; 7 bases fit TRBD2. Material: PBMCs. The origin of this receptor is a human donor in good health. Some clones in this sample may be carry-over from other donors' samples. The CDR3 is CASGLAGTDTQYF. CDR3 DNA sequence: TGTGCCAGCGGGCTAGCGGGCACAGATACGCAGTATTTT.